This T cell receptor beta chain was captured by sequencing in a study of blood T cells in healthy people across ages. A word on this clonotype: Its target is unknown.

Alongside a J-beta primer mix, a sample-barcoded 5' primer served in a second PCR lasting roughly 6 to 11 cycles. With 12 random nucleotides, a template-switch adaptor tagged each individual cDNA molecule. In TCRdb, the 5' RACE reads were re-called with MiXCR into one record per CDR3 protein. The sample lists approximately 730,000 distinct CDR3 sequences; more than 40% were seen once. The CDR3 spans 14 residues. V was trimmed by 3 bases and J by 5 bases, leaving 12 bases between them. Per germline, CDR1 SGHKS and CDR2 YYEKEE (reference sequence). General study points: With donor CMV status unknown, expanded clonotype changes were possibly confounded. Greater diversity and more naive CD4+ cells were seen in long-lived donors than in aged donors. The fall in TCR beta diversity per million T cells was roughly linear with age.

The chain uses TRBV5-5 and TRBJ1-5; no clear D. Source material: blood. The sequence was collected from an older woman in good health. CDR3 DNA: TGTGCCAGCAGCTCGGTGGTCCGGGATCAGCCCCAGCATTTT. Encoded protein: CASSSVVRDQPQHF. Together with reference TRBV5-5 and TRBJ1-5, the CDR3 gives the full variable domain: DAGVTQSPTHLIKTRGQQVTLRCSPISGHKSVSWYQQVLGQGPQFIFQYYEKEERGRGNFPDRFSARQFPNYSSELNVNALLLGDSALYLCASSSVVRDQPQHFGDGTRLSIL.